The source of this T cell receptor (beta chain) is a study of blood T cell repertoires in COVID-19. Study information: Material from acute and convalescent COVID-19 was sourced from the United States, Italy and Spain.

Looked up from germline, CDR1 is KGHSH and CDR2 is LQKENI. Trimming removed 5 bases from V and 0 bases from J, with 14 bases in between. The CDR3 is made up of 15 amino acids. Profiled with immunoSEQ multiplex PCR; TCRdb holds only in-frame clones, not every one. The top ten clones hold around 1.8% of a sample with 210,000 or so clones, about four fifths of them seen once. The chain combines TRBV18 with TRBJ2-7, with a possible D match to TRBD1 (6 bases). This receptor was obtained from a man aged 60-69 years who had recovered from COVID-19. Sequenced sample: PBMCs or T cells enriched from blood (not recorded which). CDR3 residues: CASSEPGQLSYEQYF. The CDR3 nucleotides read TGTGCCAGCTCAGAACCGGGACAACTCTCCTACGAGCAGTACTTC.